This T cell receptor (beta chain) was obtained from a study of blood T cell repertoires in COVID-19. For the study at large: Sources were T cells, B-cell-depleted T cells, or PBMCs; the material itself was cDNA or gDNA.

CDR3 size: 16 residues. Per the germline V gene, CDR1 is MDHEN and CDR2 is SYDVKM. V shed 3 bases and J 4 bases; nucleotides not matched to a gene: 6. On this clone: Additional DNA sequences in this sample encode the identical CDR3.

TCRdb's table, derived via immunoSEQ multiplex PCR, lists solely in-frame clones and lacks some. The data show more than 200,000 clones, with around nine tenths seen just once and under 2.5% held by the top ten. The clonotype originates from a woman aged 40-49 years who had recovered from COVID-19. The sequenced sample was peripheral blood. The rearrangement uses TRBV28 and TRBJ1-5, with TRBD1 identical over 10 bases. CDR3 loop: CASSLRQGAGNQPQHF. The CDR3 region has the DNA TGTGCCAGCAGTTTGCGACAGGGGGCCGGAAATCAGCCCCAGCATTTT.